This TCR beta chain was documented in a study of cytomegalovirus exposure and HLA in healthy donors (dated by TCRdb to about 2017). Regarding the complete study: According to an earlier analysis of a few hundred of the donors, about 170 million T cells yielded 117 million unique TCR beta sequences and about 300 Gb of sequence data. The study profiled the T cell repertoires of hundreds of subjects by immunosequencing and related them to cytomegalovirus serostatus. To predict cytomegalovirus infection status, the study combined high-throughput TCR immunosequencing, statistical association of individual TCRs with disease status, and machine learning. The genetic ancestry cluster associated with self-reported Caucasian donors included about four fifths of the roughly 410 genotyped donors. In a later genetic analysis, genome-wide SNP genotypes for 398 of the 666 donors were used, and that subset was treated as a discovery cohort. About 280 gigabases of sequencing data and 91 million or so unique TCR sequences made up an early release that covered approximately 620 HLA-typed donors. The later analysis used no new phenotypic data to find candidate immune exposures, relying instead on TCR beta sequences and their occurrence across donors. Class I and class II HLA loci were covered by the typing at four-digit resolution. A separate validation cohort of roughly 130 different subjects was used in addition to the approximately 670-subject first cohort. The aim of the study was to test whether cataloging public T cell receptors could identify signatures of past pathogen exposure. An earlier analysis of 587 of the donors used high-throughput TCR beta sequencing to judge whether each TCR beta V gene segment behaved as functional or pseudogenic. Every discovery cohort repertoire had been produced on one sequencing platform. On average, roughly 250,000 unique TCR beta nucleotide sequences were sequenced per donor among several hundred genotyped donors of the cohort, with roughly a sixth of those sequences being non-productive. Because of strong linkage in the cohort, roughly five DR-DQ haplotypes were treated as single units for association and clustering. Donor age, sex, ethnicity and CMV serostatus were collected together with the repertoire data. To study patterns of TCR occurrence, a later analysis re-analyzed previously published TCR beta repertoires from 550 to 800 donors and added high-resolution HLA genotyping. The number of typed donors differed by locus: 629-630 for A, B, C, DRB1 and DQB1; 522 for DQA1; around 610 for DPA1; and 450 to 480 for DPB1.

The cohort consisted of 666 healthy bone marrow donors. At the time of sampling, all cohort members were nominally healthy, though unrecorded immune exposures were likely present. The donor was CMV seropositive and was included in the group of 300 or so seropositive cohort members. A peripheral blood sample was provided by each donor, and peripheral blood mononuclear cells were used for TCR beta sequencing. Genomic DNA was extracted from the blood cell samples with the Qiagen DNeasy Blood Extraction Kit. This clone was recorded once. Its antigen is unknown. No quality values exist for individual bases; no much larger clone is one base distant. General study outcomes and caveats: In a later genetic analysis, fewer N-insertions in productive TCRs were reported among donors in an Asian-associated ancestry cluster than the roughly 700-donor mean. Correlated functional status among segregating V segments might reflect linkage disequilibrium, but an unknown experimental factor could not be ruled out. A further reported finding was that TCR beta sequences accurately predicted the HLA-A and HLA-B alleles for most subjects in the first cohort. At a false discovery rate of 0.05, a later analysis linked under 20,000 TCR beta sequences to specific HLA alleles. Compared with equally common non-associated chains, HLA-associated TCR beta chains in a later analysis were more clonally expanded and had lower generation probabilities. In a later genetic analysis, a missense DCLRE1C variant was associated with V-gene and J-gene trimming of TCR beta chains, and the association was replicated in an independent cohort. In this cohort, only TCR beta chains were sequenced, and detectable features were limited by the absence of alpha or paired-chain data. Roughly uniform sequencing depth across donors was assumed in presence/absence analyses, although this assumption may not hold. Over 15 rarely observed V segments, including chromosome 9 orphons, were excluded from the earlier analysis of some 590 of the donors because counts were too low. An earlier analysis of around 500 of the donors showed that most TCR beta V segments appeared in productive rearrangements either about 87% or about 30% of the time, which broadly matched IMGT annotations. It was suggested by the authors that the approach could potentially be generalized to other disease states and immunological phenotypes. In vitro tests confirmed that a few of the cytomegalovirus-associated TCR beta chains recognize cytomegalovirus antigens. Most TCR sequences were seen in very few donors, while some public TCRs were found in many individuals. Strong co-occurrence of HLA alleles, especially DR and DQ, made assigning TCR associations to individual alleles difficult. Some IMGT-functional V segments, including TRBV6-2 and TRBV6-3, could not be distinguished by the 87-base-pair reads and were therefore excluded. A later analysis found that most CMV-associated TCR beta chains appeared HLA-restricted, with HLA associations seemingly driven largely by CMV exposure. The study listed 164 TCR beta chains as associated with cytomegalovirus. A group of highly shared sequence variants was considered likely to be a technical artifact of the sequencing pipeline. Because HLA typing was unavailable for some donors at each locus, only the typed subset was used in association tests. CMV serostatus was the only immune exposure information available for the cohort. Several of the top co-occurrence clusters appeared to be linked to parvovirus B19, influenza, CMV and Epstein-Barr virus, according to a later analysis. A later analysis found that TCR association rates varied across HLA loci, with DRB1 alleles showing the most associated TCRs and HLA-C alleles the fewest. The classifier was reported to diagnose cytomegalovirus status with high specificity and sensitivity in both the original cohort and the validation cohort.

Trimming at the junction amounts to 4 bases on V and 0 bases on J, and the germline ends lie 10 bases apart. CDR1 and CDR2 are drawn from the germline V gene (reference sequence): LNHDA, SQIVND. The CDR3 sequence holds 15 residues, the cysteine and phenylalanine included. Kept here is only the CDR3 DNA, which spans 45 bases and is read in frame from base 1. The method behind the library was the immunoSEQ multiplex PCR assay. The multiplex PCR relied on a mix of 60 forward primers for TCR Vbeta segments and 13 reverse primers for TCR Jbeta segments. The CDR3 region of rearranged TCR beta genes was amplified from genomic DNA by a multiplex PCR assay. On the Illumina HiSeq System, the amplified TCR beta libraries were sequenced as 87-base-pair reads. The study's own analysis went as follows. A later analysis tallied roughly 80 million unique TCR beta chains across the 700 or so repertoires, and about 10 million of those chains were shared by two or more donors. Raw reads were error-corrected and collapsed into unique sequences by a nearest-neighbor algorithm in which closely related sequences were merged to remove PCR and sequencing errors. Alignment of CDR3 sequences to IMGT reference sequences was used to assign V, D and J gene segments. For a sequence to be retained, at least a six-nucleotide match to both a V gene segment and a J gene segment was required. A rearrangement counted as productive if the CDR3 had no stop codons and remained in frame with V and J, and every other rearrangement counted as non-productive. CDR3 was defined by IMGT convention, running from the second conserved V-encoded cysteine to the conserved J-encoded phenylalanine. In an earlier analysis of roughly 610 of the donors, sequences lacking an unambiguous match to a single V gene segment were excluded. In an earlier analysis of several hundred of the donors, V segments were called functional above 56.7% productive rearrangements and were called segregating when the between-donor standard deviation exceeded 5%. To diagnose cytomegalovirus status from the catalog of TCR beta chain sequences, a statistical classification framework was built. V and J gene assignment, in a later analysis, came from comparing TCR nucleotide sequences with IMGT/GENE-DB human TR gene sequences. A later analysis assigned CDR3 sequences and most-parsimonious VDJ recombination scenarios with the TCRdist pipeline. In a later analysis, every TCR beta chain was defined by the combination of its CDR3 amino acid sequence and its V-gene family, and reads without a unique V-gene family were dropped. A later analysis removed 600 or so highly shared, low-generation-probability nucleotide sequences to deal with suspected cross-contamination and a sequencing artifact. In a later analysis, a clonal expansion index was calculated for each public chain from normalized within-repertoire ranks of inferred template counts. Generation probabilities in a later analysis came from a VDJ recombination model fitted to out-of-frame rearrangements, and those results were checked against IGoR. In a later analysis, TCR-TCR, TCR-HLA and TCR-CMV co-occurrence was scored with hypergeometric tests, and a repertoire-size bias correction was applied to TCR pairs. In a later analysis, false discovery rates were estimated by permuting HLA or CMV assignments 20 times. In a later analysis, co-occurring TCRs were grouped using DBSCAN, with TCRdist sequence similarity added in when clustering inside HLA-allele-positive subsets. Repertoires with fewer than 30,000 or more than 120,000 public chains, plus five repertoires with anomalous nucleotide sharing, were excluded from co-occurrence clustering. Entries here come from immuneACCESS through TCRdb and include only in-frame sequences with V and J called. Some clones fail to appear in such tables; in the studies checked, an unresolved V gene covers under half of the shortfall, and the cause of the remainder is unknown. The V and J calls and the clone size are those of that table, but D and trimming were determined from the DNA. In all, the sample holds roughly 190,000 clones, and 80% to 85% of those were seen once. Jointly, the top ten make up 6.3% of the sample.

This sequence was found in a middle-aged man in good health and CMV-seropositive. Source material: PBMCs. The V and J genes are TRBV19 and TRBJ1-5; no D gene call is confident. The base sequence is TGTGCCAGTAGTAGTCAGCGGAATAGCAATCAGCCCCAGCATTTT. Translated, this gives CASSSQRNSNQPQHF. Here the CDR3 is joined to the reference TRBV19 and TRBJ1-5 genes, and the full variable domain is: DGGITQSPKYLFRKEGQNVTLSCEQNLNHDAMYWYRQDPGQGLRLIYYSQIVNDFQKGDIAEGYSVSREKKESFPLTVTSAQKNPTAFYLCASSSQRNSNQPQHFGDGTRLSIL.